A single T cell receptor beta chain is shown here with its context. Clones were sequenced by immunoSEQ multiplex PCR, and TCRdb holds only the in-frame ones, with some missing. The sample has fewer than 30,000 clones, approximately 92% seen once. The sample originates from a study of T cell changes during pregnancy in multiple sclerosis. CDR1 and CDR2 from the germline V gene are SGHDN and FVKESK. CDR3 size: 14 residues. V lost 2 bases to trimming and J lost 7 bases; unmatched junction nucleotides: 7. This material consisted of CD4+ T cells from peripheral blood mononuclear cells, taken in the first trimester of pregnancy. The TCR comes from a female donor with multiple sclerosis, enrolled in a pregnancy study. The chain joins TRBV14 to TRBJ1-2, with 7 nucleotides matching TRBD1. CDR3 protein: CASSQSQGGGGYTF. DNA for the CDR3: TGTGCCAGCAGCCAATCGCAGGGGGGCGGTGGCTACACCTTC.